The 28 T cell receptor beta chains presented below share a single source sample, sequenced in a study of blood T cells in healthy people across ages (dated by TCRdb to between 2015 and 2016). Library method: 5' RACE. The sequencing machine was an Illumina HiSeq 2500. A second PCR of roughly 6 to 11 cycles was run with a J-beta primer mix and a sample-barcoded 5' primer. TCRdb reprocessed the public reads (quality trimming at Q25 with fastp, clone calling with MiXCR) and kept in-frame beta chains. Here each entry gathers all rows of one CDR3 protein and keeps the most common genes and DNA. A total of more than 1,400,000 distinct CDR3 sequences appear in this sample, 35% to 45% of them only once. The ten largest clones take up 7% to 9% of the sample. Sequenced: blood. These receptors were collected from a young woman in good health.

A remark on this clonotype: Being one base from a much bigger clone, this may be a read error. The chain employs TRBV2 and TRBJ1-6; 7 nucleotides agree with TRBD1. Germline V CDR1 and CDR2: SNHLY, FYNNEI. The CDR3 has 14 residues. CDR3 residues: CASRQGIYNLPLHF. Here the CDR3 DNA reads TGTGCCAGCAGACAGGGGATTTATAATTTACCCCTCCACTTT.

In this sample, this clonotype turned up once. This rearrangement joins TRBV20-1 to TRBJ2-7, with 11 bases fitting TRBD1. Germline CDR1 reads DFQATT; CDR2 reads SNEGSKA (reference sequence). There are 18 residues in the CDR3. With 3 bases clipped from V and 3 bases from J, the junction kept 16 bases outside the gene matches. For the CDR3, the DNA is TGCAGTGCTAGGAGGCACCTTGGACAGGGGGCTAACCGCTACGAGCAGTACTTC. The encoded protein is CSARRHLGQGANRYEQYF.

This chain uses TRBV27 with TRBJ2-1; tentative D call: TRBD2 (5 bases). The CDR3 contains 13 residues. Germline V CDR1 and CDR2: MNHEY, SMNVEV (reference sequence). V was clipped by 2 bases and J by 10 bases, with 12 bases between them. The CDR3 DNA sequence: TGTGCCAGCAGTTTAAGGTTGAGAGGGGAGCAGTTCTTC. Its protein product is CASSLRLRGEQFF.

This clonotype was seen only a few times. The rearrangement joins TRBV6-1 to TRBJ2-3; possible D gene TRBD1, 5 bases. CDR3 length equals 16 residues. Germline V gene lookup returns CDR1 MNHNS and CDR2 SASEGT. Trimming removed 5 bases from V and 0 bases from J, with 15 bases in between. The CDR3 protein is CASSSIQGSSTDTQYF. As DNA, the CDR3 is TGTGCCAGCAGTAGCATCCAGGGATCTAGCACAGATACGCAGTATTTT.

The V call is TRBV29-1, the J call TRBJ2-5, with TRBD2 matching 8 bases. Germline CDR1 is SQVTM and CDR2 is ANQGSEA. This CDR3 has 12 amino acids. V shed 3 bases and J 11 bases; nucleotides not matched to a gene: 8. This CDR3 reads CSVESSGGGQYF. CDR3 DNA sequence: TGCAGCGTTGAGTCCAGCGGGGGAGGGCAGTACTTC.

V gene TRBV9 combines with J gene TRBJ2-5, with D perhaps matching TRBD1 (6 bases). The CDR3 sequence is 14 residues long. Germline CDR1 reads SGDLS; CDR2 reads YYNGEE. The germline V and J ends were trimmed by 6 bases and 5 bases, with 17 bases remaining between them. Here the CDR3 reads CASNVTGLPETQYF. As DNA, the CDR3 is TGTGCCAGCAACGTGACAGGTTTGCCGGAGACCCAGTACTTC.

There are a few counts of this clonotype. The V and J genes are TRBV5-1 and TRBJ2-7; D remains unclear. The CDR3 covers 13 residues. Germline CDR1 and CDR2: SGHRS and YFSETQ. V was cut by 0 bases and J by 3 bases, with 7 bases left in between. Here the CDR3 DNA reads TGCGCCAGCAGCTTGGTTATGGACTACGAGCAGTACTTC. Its translation is CASSLVMDYEQYF. Based on the CDR3 plus reference TRBV5-1 and TRBJ2-7, the full variable domain is KAGVTQTPRYLIKTRGQQVTLSCSPISGHRSVSWYQQTPGQGLQFLFEYFSETQRNKGNFPGRFSGRQFSNSRSEMNVSTLELGDSALYLCASSLVMDYEQYFGPGTRLTVT.

The table lists this clonotype with a count of one. The J gene is TRBJ2-2, the V gene TRBV19; unclear D gene. The length of the CDR3 is 11 residues. The germline V gene has CDR1 LNHDA and CDR2 SQIVND (reference sequence). V was pared by 7 bases and J by 6 bases, with 6 bases between. CDR3 loop: CASTFSGELFF. CDR3 in DNA: TGTGCCAGTACCTTCTCCGGGGAGCTGTTTTTT.

V gene TRBV6-1 combines with J gene TRBJ2-1, with 11 bases aligning to TRBD2. Trimming at V came to 5 bases and at J to 0 bases, leaving 3 bases not matched to a gene. The CDR3 loop spans 16 amino acids. The germline CDR1 and CDR2 sequences are MNHNS and SASEGT. The CDR3, as DNA: TGTGCCAGCAGTTACACTAGCGGGAGCTCCTACAATGAGCAGTTCTTC. Its translation is CASSYTSGSSYNEQFF.

This clonotype was seen a single time. The germline gene is not matched at one end of the junction; a read error may be the cause. V is TRBV12-3 or TRBV12-4 and J is TRBJ2-7, with TRBD2 identical over 11 bases. The CDR3 is 16 residues long. The CDR3 nucleotides are TGTGCTAGCATTTCCGCCGGGACTAGCGGCTACAATGAGCAGTACTTC. This gives the protein CASISAGTSGYNEQYF.

The chain uses TRBV3-1 and TRBJ2-3; weak D call: TRBD1 (6 bases). Per germline, CDR1 LGHDT and CDR2 YNNKEL (reference sequence). Trimming cost V 1 base and J 2 bases, with 13 bases left between them. The length of the CDR3 is 16 residues. DNA for the CDR3: TGTGCCAGCAGCCAAGGGGTGGACAGATACACAGATACGCAGTATTTT. Its protein is CASSQGVDRYTDTQYF.

The genes are TRBV4-1 and TRBJ1-6; D remains ambiguous. Germline CDR1 and CDR2: MGHRA and YSYEKL. With 3 bases removed from V and 1 base from J, the gap between germline ends came to 19 bases. CDR3 size: 19 residues. CDR3 in DNA: TGCGCCAGCAGCCAGGTTTTGGATCGAAGGGAATCCTATAATTCACCCCTCCACTTT. Translated, it gives CASSQVLDRRESYNSPLHF.

V is TRBV27 and J is TRBJ2-2; TRBD2 matches 7 bases. The V gene end was trimmed by 5 bases and the J gene end by 4 bases; junction bases not matched to a gene: 10. CDR1 and CDR2 from the germline V gene are MNHEY and SMNVEV (reference sequence). This CDR3 has 16 amino acids. CDR3 coding DNA: TGTGCCAGCAGTGGGGGAGGGGCTCTCGTCACCGGGGAGCTGTTTTTT. This sequence encodes CASSGGGALVTGELFF.

The rearrangement uses TRBV19 and TRBJ2-5; D is uncertain. The V and J ends lost 3 bases and 1 base respectively, with 6 bases between them. CDR1 and CDR2 (germline): LNHDA, SQIVND (reference sequence). This CDR3 spans 13 amino acids. DNA of the CDR3: TGTGCCAGTAGTATTCTGGGCCAAGAGACCCAGTACTTC. Protein product: CASSILGQETQYF.

The chain has TRBV10-3 and TRBJ1-6; a weak D match, TRBD1 (6 bases). CDR3 size: 13 residues. Germline CDR1 ENHRY, CDR2 SYGVKD. Trimming shortened V by 4 bases and J by 9 bases, and 10 bases separated the two germline ends. CDR3 nucleotides: TGTGCCATCAGTGGCGGACAGATTTCACCCCTCCACTTT. Amino acid sequence: CAISGGQISPLHF.

Only a few counts were recorded for this clonotype. The chain combines TRBV12-3 or TRBV12-4 with TRBJ2-1; no definite D call. The CDR3 consists of 13 residues. V was pared by 6 bases and J by 6 bases, with 12 bases between. This CDR3 reads CASRTDSSNEQFF. DNA of the CDR3: TGTGCCAGCAGGACTGATAGCAGCAATGAGCAGTTCTTC.

V and J are TRBV7-9 and TRBJ1-2, with 7 bases aligning to TRBD1. The trim removed 5 bases at V and 5 bases at J, leaving 5 bases unmatched. From germline, CDR1 is SEHNR and CDR2 FQNEAQ (reference sequence). CDR3 size: 13 residues. The chain's CDR3 is CASSQRQGYGYTF. DNA of the CDR3: TGTGCCAGCAGCCAACGACAGGGTTATGGCTACACCTTC.

In the case of this clonotype: A read error is possible here, since a much larger clone lies one base away. This chain links TRBV13 with TRBJ1-2, with 9 bases that match TRBD1. Trimming removed 5 bases from V and 8 bases from J; junction bases left unmatched: 15. CDR3 size: 16 residues. Germline V CDR1 and CDR2: PRHDT, FYEKMQ (reference sequence). In DNA form, the CDR3 reads TGTGCCAGCAGCCTATATGAGACAGGGGGAATGGGCGGCTACACCTTC. Translated: CASSLYETGGMGGYTF.

CDR3 DNA: TGTGCCATCAGTGAGCCCATTAGCAGTGGGTACGAGCAGTTCTTC. Protein: CAISEPISSGYEQFF. The chain combines TRBV10-3 with TRBJ2-1; no clear D. This CDR3 is 15 amino acids long. Germline-derived CDR1 and CDR2 are ENHRY and SYGVKD. V lost 2 bases to trimming and J lost 10 bases, with 18 bases between them.

V is TRBV12-3 or TRBV12-4 and J is TRBJ2-1; 7 positions match TRBD2. CDR3 length: 13 residues. V was clipped by 9 bases and J by 10 bases; unmatched bases: 12. The CDR3 bases are TGTGCCAGTAGCGGGTCCCCTATTCGGGAGCAGTTCTTC. Amino acid sequence: CASSGSPIREQFF.

This clonotype was observed a handful of times. This chain uses TRBV7-9 with TRBJ2-7, with unresolved D. V was trimmed by 4 bases and J by 0 bases, leaving 10 bases between them. The germline CDR1 and CDR2 sequences are SEHNR and FQNEAQ (reference sequence). The CDR3 has 14 residues. This CDR3 is CASSSSTVSYEQYF. CDR3 in DNA: TGTGCCAGCAGCTCCTCAACAGTCTCCTACGAGCAGTACTTC. Looking up the rest from reference TRBV7-9 and TRBJ2-7 gives the full variable domain: DTGVSQNPRHKITKRGQNVTFRCDPISEHNRLYWYRQTLGQGPEFLTYFQNEAQLEKSRLLSDRFSAERPKGSFSTLEIQRTEQGDSAMYLCASSSSTVSYEQYFGPGTRLTVT.

The V and J genes are TRBV5-1 and TRBJ1-1, with D possibly matching TRBD1 (5 bases). From germline, CDR1 is SGHRS and CDR2 YFSETQ. The ends were cut back, 3 bases at V and 7 bases at J, with 19 bases in the middle. The CDR3 has 15 amino acids. The CDR3 DNA reads as TGCGCCAGCAGCTGGGGGAGGGACGGAGCGCGTGAAGCTTTCTTT. This codes for CASSWGRDGAREAFF.

This clonotype was observed a few times. The chain joins TRBV7-9 to TRBJ1-2; TRBD1 matches at 7 bases. Germline CDR1 and CDR2: SEHNR and FQNEAQ (reference sequence). The CDR3 extends over 15 amino acids. The V segment lost 1 base and the J segment 5 bases; nucleotides outside the gene matches: 7. DNA for the CDR3: TGTGCCAGCAGCTTAGAATTGGCAGGGGGATATGGCTACACCTTC. Translated: CASSLELAGGYGYTF.

Here the CDR3 reads CASSPNVQGTGEQYF. DNA of the CDR3: TGCGCCAGCAGCCCCAACGTCCAGGGGACGGGAGAGCAGTACTTC. The J gene is TRBJ2-7, the V gene TRBV5-1; weak D call: TRBD1 (6 bases). The V gene lost 4 bases and the J gene lost 7 bases, with 21 bases spanning the gap. The germline CDR1 and CDR2 sequences are SGHRS and YFSETQ. This CDR3 region has 15 residues. The full variable domain, with the rest looked up from reference TRBV5-1 and TRBJ2-7, is KAGVTQTPRYLIKTRGQQVTLSCSPISGHRSVSWYQQTPGQGLQFLFEYFSETQRNKGNFPGRFSGRQFSNSRSEMNVSTLELGDSALYLCASSPNVQGTGEQYFGPGTRLTVT.

This rearrangement joins TRBV20-1 to TRBJ2-3; no reliable D call. Germline V lookup: CDR1 DFQATT, CDR2 SNEGSKA (reference sequence). V dropped 4 bases and J dropped 2 bases, with 10 bases sitting between them. This CDR3 contains 13 residues. The CDR3, as DNA: TGCAGTGCTACGGCGATACACACAGATACGCAGTATTTT. It codes for CSATAIHTDTQYF.

The chain uses TRBV5-1 and TRBJ1-3; 8 bases map to TRBD1. Germline CDR1 is SGHRS and CDR2 is YFSETQ. CDR3 size: 20 residues. With 0 bases clipped from V and 0 bases from J, the junction kept 14 bases outside the gene matches. Here the CDR3 DNA reads TGCGCCAGCAGCTTGGGGCCCGCGATGACAGGGGCGATCTCTGGAAACACCATATATTTT. Protein product: CASSLGPAMTGAISGNTIYF.

The sample holds a few counts of this clonotype. The chain recombines TRBV5-1 with TRBJ2-1; 7 nucleotides align to TRBD2. There are 16 residues in the CDR3. V shed 3 bases, J shed 3 bases, and the junction held 9 bases outside the gene matches. Germline V gene lookup returns CDR1 SGHRS and CDR2 YFSETQ. CDR3 in amino acids: CASSSRRLADYNEQFF. CDR3 nucleotides: TGCGCCAGCAGCTCCCGAAGACTAGCAGACTACAATGAGCAGTTCTTC. The variable domain in full, completed from reference TRBV5-1 and TRBJ2-1, reads KAGVTQTPRYLIKTRGQQVTLSCSPISGHRSVSWYQQTPGQGLQFLFEYFSETQRNKGNFPGRFSGRQFSNSRSEMNVSTLELGDSALYLCASSSRRLADYNEQFFGPGTRLTVL.

The genes are TRBV13 and TRBJ2-7; 9 nucleotides agree with TRBD1. The ends lost 7 bases at V and 5 bases at J; junction bases unmatched: 6. The CDR3 has 13 residues. In germline, CDR1 is PRHDT, CDR2 FYEKMQ (reference sequence). Here the CDR3 reads CASNRDRVDEQYF. The CDR3 DNA is TGTGCCAGCAACCGGGACAGGGTGGACGAGCAGTACTTC.